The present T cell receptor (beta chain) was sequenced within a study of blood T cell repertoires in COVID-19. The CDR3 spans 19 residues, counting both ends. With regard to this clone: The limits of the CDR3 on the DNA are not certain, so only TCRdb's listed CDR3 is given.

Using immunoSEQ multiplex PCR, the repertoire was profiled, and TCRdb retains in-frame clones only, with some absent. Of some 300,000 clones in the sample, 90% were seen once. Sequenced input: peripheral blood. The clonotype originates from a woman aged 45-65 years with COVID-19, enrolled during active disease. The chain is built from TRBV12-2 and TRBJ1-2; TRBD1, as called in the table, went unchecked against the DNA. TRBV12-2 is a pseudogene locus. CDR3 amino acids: CASRLASGRDRGFGYGYTF.